A selection of T cell receptor beta chains follows, all from one sample in a study of T cell responses to AZD1222 COVID-19 vaccine. The table came from immunoSEQ multiplex PCR; TCRdb's copy has only in-frame clones and leaves some out. The sample has 130,000 to 150,000 clones; roughly nine tenths are singletons. Source: peripheral blood, taken on day 0 of AZD1222 vaccination. These receptors originate from an adult in good health. Each CDR3 is given with its conserved first and last residue. The order of the fields is clone size, V gene, J gene, D gene, CDR3 protein, CDR3 DNA. D genes are given only for firm matches. A row's size may be missing; if present it is once, few, many or a size class.

NA	TRBV10-3	TRBJ1-1	TRBD1	CAISEGQGRSEAFF	TGTGCCATCAGTGAAGGACAGGGTCGGTCTGAAGCTTTCTTT
NA	TRBV2	TRBJ2-6	NA	CASTNTRPGANVLTF	TGTGCCAGCACTAACACTAGACCTGGGGCCAACGTCCTGACTTTC
NA	TRBV5-6	TRBJ1-2	NA	CASSLGYGGASYGYTF	TGTGCCAGCAGCTTGGGCTACGGGGGCGCCTCCTATGGCTACACCTTC
NA	TRBV5-6	TRBJ1-5	TRBD1	CASSSTGGGNQPQHF	TGTGCCAGCAGCTCGACAGGGGGCGGAAATCAGCCCCAGCATTTT
NA	TRBV4-1	TRBJ2-1	NA	CASSQDRYSSSSSYNEQFF	TGCGCCAGCAGCCAAGATCGGTACTCAAGTTCATCGTCCTACAATGAGCAGTTCTTC
NA	TRBV28	TRBJ1-5	TRBD1	CASRPGQGIQPQHF	TGTGCCAGCAGACCGGGACAGGGAATCCAGCCCCAGCATTTT
NA	TRBV4-1	TRBJ1-4	NA	CASSQGEGPTPRKLFF	TGCGCCAGCAGCCAAGGGGAGGGACCCACCCCGAGAAAACTGTTTTTT
NA	TRBV7-9	TRBJ2-6	NA	CASSLGQGAGANVLTF	TGTGCCAGCAGCTTAGGCCAGGGTGCTGGGGCCAACGTCCTGACTTTC
NA	TRBV9	TRBJ2-3	NA	CASSVGTSPHTDTQYF	TGTGCCAGCAGCGTGGGTACTAGCCCCCACACAGATACGCAGTATTTT
NA	TRBV4-3	TRBJ2-7	NA	CASSQEDASYEQYF	TGCGCCAGCAGCCAAGAGGACGCCTCCTACGAGCAGTACTTC
NA	TRBV27	TRBJ2-1	TRBD2	CASSLPGLAGMNEQFF	TGTGCCAGCAGTCTCCCGGGACTAGCGGGAATGAATGAGCAGTTCTTC
NA	TRBV10-1	TRBJ1-6	NA	CASTSGVPGSPLHF	TGCGCCAGCACCTCAGGGGTTCCCGGATCACCCCTCCACTTT
NA	TRBV6-4	TRBJ2-2	NA	CASSLGGRTGELFF	TGTGCCAGCAGTCTCGGGGGGCGCACCGGGGAGCTGTTTTTT
NA	TRBV5-1	TRBJ2-7	TRBD1	CASSLAGGFTYEQYF	TGCGCCAGCAGCTTGGCAGGGGGCTTTACCTACGAGCAGTACTTC
NA	TRBV3-1/TRBV3-2	TRBJ2-7	TRBD2	CASSQASGLLEQYF	TGTGCCAGCAGCCAGGCTAGCGGCCTCTTGGAGCAGTACTTC
NA	TRBV30	TRBJ2-5	NA	CAWSFGGDGRETQYF	TGTGCCTGGAGTTTTGGAGGCGATGGGCGAGAGACCCAGTACTTC
NA	TRBV20-1	TRBJ1-5	NA	CSGGSNQPQHF	TGCAGTGGGGGGAGCAATCAGCCCCAGCATTTT
NA	TRBV6-2/TRBV6-3	TRBJ2-7	TRBD2	CASNPSILAGSEQYF	TGTGCCAGCAACCCCTCGATACTAGCGGGAAGCGAGCAGTACTTC
NA	TRBV11-2	TRBJ2-1	TRBD2	CASSLSGTINEQFF	TGTGCCAGCAGCTTATCGGGGACTATTAATGAGCAGTTCTTC
NA	TRBV2	TRBJ2-1	NA	CASSVLVLYNEQFF	TGTGCCAGCAGTGTCCTCGTTCTCTACAATGAGCAGTTCTTC
NA	TRBV6-5	TRBJ1-1	NA	CASSFRNPDTEAFF	TGTGCCAGCAGCTTCCGAAATCCGGACACTGAAGCTTTCTTT
NA	TRBV27	TRBJ2-3	NA	CASSLEAGSSADTQYF	TGTGCCAGCAGTTTAGAGGCAGGGTCGAGCGCAGATACGCAGTATTTT
NA	TRBV11-2	TRBJ2-7	NA	CASSPSSGSVSYEQYF	TGTGCCAGCAGCCCTAGCTCCGGGAGTGTCTCCTACGAGCAGTACTTC
few	TRBV7-9	TRBJ1-5	NA	CASSRGGNSNQPQHF	TGTGCCAGCAGCCGAGGGGGGAATAGCAATCAGCCCCAGCATTTT
NA	TRBV6-6	TRBJ2-7	TRBD2	CASSPTSGTSYEQYF	TGTGCCAGCAGTCCGACTAGCGGGACGTCCTACGAGCAGTACTTC
NA	TRBV3-1/TRBV3-2	TRBJ2-1	NA	CASSQRIGGAGVNEQFF	TGTGCCAGCAGCCAAAGAATTGGTGGGGCAGGGGTTAATGAGCAGTTCTTC
NA	TRBV18	TRBJ2-7	TRBD1	CASSPGTGDEQYF	TGTGCCAGCTCCCCCGGGACAGGGGACGAGCAGTACTTC
few	TRBV2	TRBJ2-1	TRBD1	CASSDMGIGTDSHNEQFF	TGTGCCAGCAGTGATATGGGCATCGGGACAGACTCCCACAATGAGCAGTTCTTC
NA	TRBV7-8	TRBJ2-1	NA	CASSYSSGVNEQFF	TGTGCCAGCAGCTACAGCTCAGGGGTCAATGAGCAGTTCTTC
NA	TRBV5-1	TRBJ2-2	NA	CASSSARGGYTGELFF	TGCGCCAGCAGCTCCGCGCGTGGGGGCTACACCGGGGAGCTGTTTTTT
NA	TRBV3-1/TRBV3-2	TRBJ1-5	TRBD1	CASSQDFLTGGYQPQHF	TGTGCCAGCAGCCAAGATTTTTTAACAGGGGGCTATCAGCCCCAGCATTTT
NA	TRBV5-1	TRBJ1-3	TRBD1	CASSLGQGASGNTIYF	TGCGCCAGCAGCTTGGGACAGGGGGCTTCCGGAAACACCATATATTTT
NA	TRBV19	TRBJ1-2	NA	CASSSGTLNYGYTF	TGTGCCAGTAGTTCCGGGACTCTTAACTATGGCTACACCTTC
NA	TRBV6-6	TRBJ1-4	NA	CASSYSGVELFF	TGTGCCAGCAGTTACTCAGGGGTCGAACTGTTTTTT
NA	TRBV19	TRBJ1-5	NA	CATDTTGYNQPQHF	TGTGCCACGGATACGACAGGCTACAATCAGCCCCAGCATTTT
NA	TRBV20-1	TRBJ2-1	TRBD2	CSASKAGAYNEQFF	TGCAGTGCTAGTAAGGCGGGAGCCTACAATGAGCAGTTCTTC
NA	TRBV28	TRBJ1-2	NA	CASMGRGFYGYTF	TGTGCCAGCATGGGACGGGGATTCTATGGCTACACCTTC
NA	TRBV7-2	TRBJ2-1	TRBD2	CASSSTGTSVNNEQFF	TGTGCCAGCAGCTCAACCGGGACTAGCGTGAACAATGAGCAGTTCTTC
NA	TRBV10-1	TRBJ1-5	NA	CASSDSGTVQPQHF	TGCGCCAGCAGTGACTCGGGGACGGTTCAGCCCCAGCATTTT
NA	TRBV29-1	TRBJ1-1	NA	CSVEDYDGGLGAFF	TGCAGCGTTGAAGACTATGACGGCGGGCTCGGAGCTTTCTTT